The 5 T cell receptor beta chains in this list originate from one sample, sequenced in a study of regulatory T cells in long-lasting Graves disease. In building TCR beta libraries, iRepertoire HTBI primers were used together with Arm-PCR of CDR3 regions. TCRdb re-called the multiplex PCR reads with MiXCR, one entry per CDR3 protein. The table records 400,000 to 550,000 distinct CDR3 sequences, approximately 16% of them present only once. Time point here: newly diagnosed GD, antithyroid drugs for less than 3 months. After RNA was extracted from PBMCs, the TCR library was made from it. This sample also appeared in a second study, on T cells in Graves' hyperthyroidism and ophthalmopathy.

The sample consisted of peripheral blood mononuclear cells (PBMCs), taken at new diagnosis, from a patient treated with antithyroid drugs. These receptors came from a woman aged 18-30 years with Graves disease.

This clonotype was recorded many times. The V and J genes are TRBV20-1 and TRBJ1-2, with D possibly matching TRBD1 (5 bases). The CDR3 has 13 residues. From germline, CDR1 is DFQATT and CDR2 SNEGSKA (reference sequence). With 0 bases removed from V and 2 bases from J, the gap between germline ends came to 7 bases. The CDR3 region has the DNA TGCAGTGCTAGAGACAGGGCAAACTATGGCTACACCTTC. It codes for CSARDRANYGYTF.

The chain carries TRBV7-9 and TRBJ1-4; D call uncertain. The germline gives CDR1 SEHNR, CDR2 FQNEAQ (reference sequence). The CDR3 loop spans 14 amino acids. The V and J ends lost 4 bases and 1 base respectively, with 7 bases between them. The CDR3, as DNA: TGTGCCAGCAGCTCACCCCGAACTAATGAAAAACTGTTTTTT. Protein: CASSSPRTNEKLFF.

The rearrangement joins TRBV12-3 or TRBV12-4 to TRBJ2-7; TRBD1 matches 7 bases. Trimming at V came to 8 bases and at J to 2 bases, leaving 12 bases not matched to a gene. This CDR3 has 15 amino acids. Written as DNA, the CDR3 is TGTGCCAGCTCACTGCCCGGGACAGTAGCCTACGAGCAGTACTTC. It yields the protein CASSLPGTVAYEQYF.

This clonotype appeared many times. The chain is built from TRBV18 and TRBJ2-5, with 9 bases identical to TRBD1. This CDR3 has 14 amino acids. Germline V gene data show CDR1 as KGHSH and CDR2 as LQKENI. The J segment lost 3 bases and the V segment lost 3 bases, leaving 2 bases of the junction unmatched. CDR3 sequence (DNA): TGTGCCAGCTCACCCGACAGGGGGGAAGAGACCCAGTACTTC. Protein product: CASSPDRGEETQYF.

This sequence joins TRBV9 and TRBJ1-2; D gene uncertain. The V end was cut by 2 bases, the J end by 5 bases, with 10 bases between. There are 13 residues in the CDR3. CDR1 and CDR2 (germline): SGDLS, YYNGEE. CDR3 protein: CASSVEGNYGYTF. CDR3 DNA sequence: TGTGCCAGCAGCGTTGAAGGAAATTATGGCTACACCTTC. The entire variable domain, with the rest obtained from reference TRBV9 and TRBJ1-2, is as follows: DSGVTQTPKHLITATGQRVTLRCSPRSGDLSVYWYQQSLDQGLQFLIQYYNGEERAKGNILERFSAQQFPDLHSELNLSSLELGDSALYFCASSVEGNYGYTFGSGTRLTVV.